The next 20 T cell receptor beta chains were all read from a single sample in a study of response to subunit inactivated influenza vaccine. TCRdb independently ran MiXCR on the RT-PCR reads; one entry per CDR3 protein. The sample lists about 500,000 distinct CDR3 sequences; about 17% were seen once. The material was CD4+ T cells sorted from PBMCs, obtained around 25 months after vaccination. The origin of the receptors is a man between 50 and 75 years old who received an inactivated influenza vaccine.

Relative to its sample, this clonotype is medium-sized. The rearrangement joins TRBV7-2 to TRBJ2-6, with 7 bases fitting TRBD1. This CDR3 spans 15 amino acids. V shed 5 bases, J shed 2 bases, and the junction held 3 bases outside the gene matches. The germline CDR1 and CDR2 sequences are SGHTA and FQGNSA. Here the CDR3 DNA reads TGTGCCAGCAGCAACAGGGGTGCTGGGGCCAACGTCCTGACTTTC. It codes for CASSNRGAGANVLTF. Based on the CDR3 plus reference TRBV7-2 and TRBJ2-6, the full variable domain is GAGVSQSPSNKVTEKGKDVELRCDPISGHTALYWYRQSLGQGLEFLIYFQGNSAPDKSGLPSDRFSAERTGGSVSTLTIQRTQQEDSAVYLCASSNRGAGANVLTFGAGSRLTVL.

This clonotype was observed a few times. The rearrangement links TRBV20-1 to TRBJ2-3; 11 nucleotides line up with TRBD2. Germline CDR1 and CDR2: DFQATT and SNEGSKA (reference sequence). CDR3 size: 17 residues. The V segment lost 5 bases and the J segment 1 base; nucleotides outside the gene matches: 11. Here the CDR3 reads CSASGLAGVAGTDTQYF. The CDR3 DNA reads TGCAGTGCTTCTGGACTAGCGGGTGTGGCGGGCACAGATACGCAGTATTTT.

The chain uses TRBV5-1 and TRBJ2-1; 11 bases map to TRBD2. CDR3 size: 17 residues. Losses at the gene ends were 0 bases for V and 5 bases for J; bases not matched to a gene: 7. Germline CDR1 and CDR2: SGHRS and YFSETQ. The CDR3 here is CASSLGGSGGANNEQFF. The CDR3 region has the DNA TGCGCCAGCAGCTTGGGCGGTAGCGGGGGGGCGAACAATGAGCAGTTCTTC.

The table lists this clonotype with a few counts. The chain uses TRBV29-1 and TRBJ1-1, with D possibly matching TRBD1 (5 bases). Germline CDR1 and CDR2: SQVTM and ANQGSEA. Trimming shortened V by 4 bases and J by 5 bases, and 17 bases separated the two germline ends. The CDR3 length is 14 residues. The CDR3 DNA reads as TGCAGCGTTGTGATTATGGGGGGAACAACTGAAGCTTTCTTT. This encodes CSVVIMGGTTEAFF. Full variable domain (rest looked up from reference TRBV29-1 and TRBJ1-1): SAVISQKPSRDICQRGTSLTIQCQVDSQVTMMFWYRQQPGQSLTLIATANQGSEATYESGFVIDKFPISRPNLTFSTLTVSNMSPEDSSIYLCSVVIMGGTTEAFFGQGTRLTVV.

This clonotype was picked up a small number of times. J is TRBJ1-4 and V is TRBV29-1, with no clear D. Trimming stripped 5 bases from V and 8 bases from J, with 12 bases between. There are 12 residues in the CDR3. Looked up from germline, CDR1 is SQVTM and CDR2 is ANQGSEA. CDR3 region: CSVRRGGEKLFF. The DNA for the CDR3 is TGCAGCGTTAGACGGGGAGGCGAAAAACTGTTTTTT.

This clonotype has a handful of counts. The rearrangement joins TRBV21-1 to TRBJ2-4; the D call in the table, TRBD1, was not verified against the DNA. TRBV21-1 is termed a pseudogene. This CDR3 has 16 residues. CDR3 protein: CASSKGSSDSGNIQYF. The CDR3 DNA reads as TGTGCCAGCAGCAAAGGAAGTTCAGACAGTGGAAACATTCAGTACTTC.

The rearrangement joins TRBV6-4 to TRBJ2-3; 8 nucleotides match TRBD2. The CDR3 is 15 residues long. CDR1 MRHNA and CDR2 SNTAGT come from the germline V gene. Trimming at V came to 3 bases and at J to 7 bases, leaving 9 bases not matched to a gene. The CDR3 spells CASSESGGRGNTQYF. As DNA, the CDR3 is TGTGCCAGCAGTGAAAGCGGGGGCCGGGGGAATACGCAGTATTTT.

The V gene is TRBV7-2, the J gene TRBJ2-3; the D is unclear. CDR3 length: 16 amino acids. Germline CDR1 reads SGHTA; CDR2 reads FQGNSA. Between the trimmed V and J ends, which lost 3 bases and 0 bases, there was a span of 13 bases. The CDR3 loop reads CASSLGSPLSTDTQYF. CDR3 bases: TGTGCCAGCAGCTTGGGCTCTCCTCTGAGCACAGATACGCAGTATTTT.

The chain couples TRBV3-1 to TRBJ1-1; 10 nucleotides line up with TRBD1. Looked up from germline, CDR1 is LGHDT and CDR2 is YNNKEL (reference sequence). The V gene end was trimmed by 4 bases and the J gene end by 5 bases; junction bases not matched to a gene: 4. The CDR3 spans 14 residues. The chain's CDR3 is CASSPTGGETEAFF. The CDR3 DNA sequence: TGTGCCAGCAGCCCGACAGGGGGCGAGACTGAAGCTTTCTTT.

This rearrangement joins TRBV12-3 or TRBV12-4 to TRBJ2-1, with TRBD2 matching over 11 bases. CDR3 length: 14 residues. With V trimmed by 7 bases and J by 5 bases, 4 bases remained unmatched. CDR3 coding DNA: TGTGCCAGCAATCCTAGCGGGAGGAACAATGAGCAGTTCTTC. This translates into CASNPSGRNNEQFF.

The chain is built from TRBV10-3 and TRBJ2-2, with D tentatively TRBD1 (6 bases). Looked up from germline, CDR1 is ENHRY and CDR2 is SYGVKD. Deletions cut 0 bases from V and 1 base from J, with 6 bases between. The CDR3 length is 15 residues. The CDR3 region is CAISESGQNTGELFF. Here the CDR3 DNA reads TGTGCCATCAGTGAGTCGGGACAGAACACCGGGGAGCTGTTTTTT.

The V and J genes are TRBV5-1 and TRBJ2-1; D not resolved. Germline lookup yields CDR1 SGHRS and CDR2 YFSETQ. Trimming cost V 1 base and J 5 bases, with 16 bases left between them. The CDR3 contains 16 residues. CDR3 protein: CASSLMSRRQNNEQFF. CDR3 DNA sequence: TGCGCCAGCAGCTTGATGAGCCGCCGTCAAAACAATGAGCAGTTCTTC.

This clonotype appeared a few times. The gene calls are TRBV4-2 and TRBJ2-1; no definite D call. V lost 1 base and J lost 10, with 11 bases in between. CDR1 is LGHNA, CDR2 YNFKEQ, per germline. This CDR3 has 13 residues. CDR3 DNA: TGTGCCAGCAGCCAAGGTGCCAGTCAGGAGCAGTTCTTC. Translated: CASSQGASQEQFF.

The rearrangement joins TRBV29-1 to TRBJ2-2, with TRBD2 matching over 9 bases. The CDR3 is 16 amino acids. V shed 1 base, J shed 7 bases, and the junction held 10 bases outside the gene matches. Germline V gene data show CDR1 as SQVTM and CDR2 as ANQGSEA. CDR3 sequence: CSVEVPAGGPGGELFF. CDR3 DNA sequence: TGCAGCGTTGAAGTGCCGGCGGGAGGGCCCGGCGGGGAGCTGTTTTTT.

This clonotype has a handful of counts. The chain couples TRBV5-1 to TRBJ2-1, with a possible D match to TRBD1 (5 bases). This CDR3 spans 13 amino acids. CDR1 and CDR2 from the germline V gene are SGHRS and YFSETQ. V lost 5 bases and J lost 4, with 10 bases in between. The CDR3 coding sequence is TGCGCCAGCAGGGACCCAGGGTACAATGAGCAGTTCTTC. Translated: CASRDPGYNEQFF.

The rearrangement joins TRBV10-3 to TRBJ2-7; 9 bases map to TRBD2. CDR1 ENHRY and CDR2 SYGVKD come from the germline V gene. V dropped 5 bases and J dropped 6; count of bases not matched to a gene: 8. The CDR3 is 14 residues long. CDR3 amino acids: CAISWTSANLEQYF. As DNA, the CDR3 is TGTGCCATCAGTTGGACTAGCGCAAACCTCGAGCAGTACTTC.

This clonotype has just a few counts. The J gene is TRBJ2-2, the V gene TRBV10-3; 11 bases are a match to TRBD1. This CDR3 has 16 amino acids. J was trimmed by 2 bases and V by 6 bases; bases with no gene match: 5. Germline CDR1 and CDR2: ENHRY and SYGVKD. The chain's CDR3 is CAIRFGTGGNTGELFF. CDR3 sequence (DNA): TGTGCCATCAGATTCGGGACAGGGGGTAACACCGGGGAGCTGTTTTTT.

This chain links TRBV7-2 with TRBJ1-2; 9 bases match TRBD1. This CDR3 comprises 16 residues. V dropped 1 base and J dropped 7; count of bases not matched to a gene: 10. Germline values: CDR1 SGHTA, CDR2 FQGNSA. CDR3 sequence: CASSLEAGQGYGGYTF. The CDR3 coding sequence is TGTGCCAGCAGCTTAGAAGCGGGACAGGGTTATGGTGGCTACACCTTC.

This clonotype was recorded once. The V gene is TRBV5-1, the J gene TRBJ2-7, with D tentatively TRBD2 (5 bases). V lost 1 base, J lost 3 bases, and 11 bases lay in between. The CDR3 contains 14 residues. CDR1 is SGHRS and CDR2 is YFSETQ in the germline V gene. The DNA of the CDR3 is TGCGCCAGCAGCTTGCTGAGCGGCCACTACGAGCAGTACTTC. Protein product: CASSLLSGHYEQYF. Based on the CDR3 plus reference TRBV5-1 and TRBJ2-7, the full variable domain is KAGVTQTPRYLIKTRGQQVTLSCSPISGHRSVSWYQQTPGQGLQFLFEYFSETQRNKGNFPGRFSGRQFSNSRSEMNVSTLELGDSALYLCASSLLSGHYEQYFGPGTRLTVT.

The chain is built from TRBV10-3 and TRBJ1-1; TRBD1 is a possible D gene (6 bases). CDR1 ENHRY and CDR2 SYGVKD come from the germline V gene. V dropped 6 bases and J dropped 2 bases, with 13 bases sitting between them. The CDR3 totals 14 residues. CDR3 amino acids: CAIRQTGDNTEAFF. The CDR3, as DNA: TGTGCCATCAGACAGACAGGAGACAACACTGAAGCTTTCTTT.